The 19 T cell receptor beta chains below all came from one sample that was sequenced in a study of shared clonotypes between healthy human individuals. Using immunoSEQ multiplex PCR, the repertoire was profiled, and TCRdb retains in-frame clones only, with some absent. Among about 560,000 clones listed, roughly 79% were seen once. Sequenced material: PBMCs. The receptors stem from a woman between 40 and 55 years old in good health. Some clones in this sample may be carry-over from other donors' samples.

A few counts support this clone. The rearrangement links TRBV15 to TRBJ2-1; TRBD2 matches 10 bases. The junction had 3 bases not matched to a gene; V was cut back by 1 base and J by 9 bases. CDR3 length: 14 amino acids. CDR1 LNHNV and CDR2 YYDKDF come from the germline V gene (reference sequence). The CDR3 DNA is TGTGCCACCAGCAGAGCGGGACTAGCGTTTGAGCAGTTCTTC. Translated: CATSRAGLAFEQFF.

As to this clone: This may arise from a read error, as a much more abundant clone is one base away. J is TRBJ1-5 and V is TRBV5-6, with D uncertain. V was clipped by 2 bases and J by 1 base, with 10 bases between them. Germline CDR1 reads SGHDT; CDR2 reads YYEEEE. The CDR3 has 15 amino acids. This chain's CDR3 is CASSFAAGSNQPQHF. The CDR3 DNA reads as TGTGCCAGCAGCTTTGCCGCGGGGAGCAATCAGCCCCAGCATTTT.

The J gene is TRBJ2-5, the V gene TRBV5-4; unclear D gene. The germline V gene has CDR1 SGHNT and CDR2 YYREEE (reference sequence). Trimming removed 0 bases from V and 1 base from J, with 7 bases in between. This CDR3 spans 14 amino acids. This CDR3 is CASSLVGVQETQYF. CDR3 DNA: TGTGCCAGCAGCTTGGTCGGAGTCCAAGAGACCCAGTACTTC.

A remark on this clone: A much bigger clone sits one base away, suggesting this may be a read error. Other nucleotide sequences in the sample specify the same CDR3. This chain links TRBV11-2 with TRBJ2-1, with 11 bases matching TRBD2. Germline V gene sequence: CDR1 SGHAT, CDR2 FQNNGV. CDR3 size: 14 residues. J lost 7 bases, V lost 6 bases, and 5 bases had no gene match. In nucleotides, the CDR3 is TGTGCCAGCAGGAAGACTAGCGGGATAAATGAGCAGTTCTTC. It encodes CASRKTSGINEQFF.

The chain carries TRBV28 and TRBJ2-7; no definite D call. Germline V gene lookup returns CDR1 MDHEN and CDR2 SYDVKM. The CDR3 extends over 13 amino acids. V gave up 3 bases and J gave up 7 bases, with 13 bases separating them. The CDR3 nucleotides are TGTGCCAGCAGTTTGTTGGACCCTCGGGAGCAGTACTTC. It encodes CASSLLDPREQYF. Using reference TRBV28 and TRBJ2-7 for the parts outside the CDR3, the full variable domain is DVKVTQSSRYLVKRTGEKVFLECVQDMDHENMFWYRQDPGLGLRLIYFSYDVKMKEKGDIPEGYSVSREKKERFSLILESASTNQTSMYLCASSLLDPREQYFGPGTRLTVT.

This clone turned up a few times. The CDR3 is CAWRQGGGYTF. The CDR3 DNA follows: TGTGCCTGGAGACAGGGTGGTGGCTACACCTTC. V gene TRBV30 combines with J gene TRBJ1-2, with D maybe TRBD1 (6 bases). The CDR3 has 11 residues. Germline CDR1 is GTSNPN and CDR2 is SVGIG (reference sequence). The germline V and J ends were trimmed by 3 bases and 7 bases, with 9 bases remaining between them.

The chain combines TRBV5-4 with TRBJ1-1; D remains unclear. The germline CDR1 and CDR2 sequences are SGHNT and YYREEE (reference sequence). CDR3 size: 15 residues. Deletions cut 0 bases from V and 1 base from J, with 10 bases between. The CDR3 loop is CASSLDPWGNTEAFF. The CDR3 DNA is TGTGCCAGCAGCTTGGACCCCTGGGGGAACACTGAAGCTTTCTTT.

The chain uses TRBV29-1 and TRBJ2-5; weak D call: TRBD1 (6 bases). V lost 3 bases and J lost 4, with 15 bases in between. The CDR3 consists of 14 residues. Germline V lookup: CDR1 SQVTM, CDR2 ANQGSEA. The CDR3 here is CSVDVGAGRETQYF. The DNA for the CDR3 is TGCAGCGTTGACGTGGGGGCAGGGAGAGAGACCCAGTACTTC.

Worth noting for this clone: One base separates it from a far larger clone, so it is likely a read error. V usage is TRBV28 and J usage is TRBJ2-7; a weak D match, TRBD2 (6 bases). Germline lookup yields CDR1 MDHEN and CDR2 SYDVKM. The CDR3 sequence is 15 residues long. Written as DNA, the CDR3 is TGTGCCGGCAGTTTATGGGGGACTGGATCCTACGAGCAGTACTTC. Translation: CAGSLWGTGSYEQYF.

Concerning this clone itself: A much more abundant neighbour one base away suggests this may be a read error. The sample holds other DNA sequences that translate to the same CDR3. The chain combines TRBV18 with TRBJ2-7; no reliable D call. The CDR3 contains 14 residues. The germline gives CDR1 KGHSH, CDR2 LQKENI. CDR3 sequence: CASSPPLRNYEQYF. CDR3 sequence (DNA): TGTGCCAGCTCGCCACCATTGCGCAATTACGAGCAGTACTTC.

The chain recombines TRBV27 with TRBJ2-1; 8 bases fit TRBD1. CDR1 is MNHEY, CDR2 SMNVEV, per germline (reference sequence). This CDR3 spans 14 amino acids. V lost 10 bases and J lost 10; bases outside the gene matches: 15. The CDR3 region is CATARDRRVQEQFF. The CDR3 coding sequence is TGTGCCACCGCCCGGGACAGGCGAGTTCAGGAGCAGTTCTTC.

A word on this clone: Only one base separates this from a far larger clonotype, so it likely reflects a read error. For the CDR3, the DNA is TGTGCCTGGAAGGAACAGGAGAATCCATATGGCTACACCTTC. It codes for CAWKEQENPYGYTF. The V call is TRBV30, the J call TRBJ1-2; weak D call: TRBD1 (5 bases). This CDR3 is 14 amino acids long. Germline V gene lookup returns CDR1 GTSNPN and CDR2 SVGIG (reference sequence). The germline V and J ends were trimmed by 4 bases and 5 bases, with 17 bases remaining between them. Filled out from reference TRBV30 and TRBJ1-2, the complete variable domain reads SQTIHQWPATLVQPVGSPLSLECTVEGTSNPNLYWYRQAAGRGLQLLFYSVGIGQISSEVPQNLSASRPQDRQFILSSKKLLLSDSGFYLCAWKEQENPYGYTFGSGTRLTVV.

This chain connects TRBV2 to TRBJ2-2, with 8 bases fitting TRBD2. The CDR3 contains 16 residues. Germline lookup yields CDR1 SNHLY and CDR2 FYNNEI. The trim removed 2 bases at V and 4 bases at J, leaving 6 bases unmatched. The CDR3 nucleotides are TGTGCCAGCAGTGAAACGGGAGGGCTCTCCACCGGGGAGCTGTTTTTT. This gives the protein CASSETGGLSTGELFF.

The sample holds one count of this clone. V usage is TRBV29-1 and J usage is TRBJ2-1; the D gene is possibly TRBD1 (7 bases). V shed 4 bases and J shed 7 bases, with 20 bases lying between them. CDR3 length: 15 residues. Germline V gene lookup returns CDR1 SQVTM and CDR2 ANQGSEA. CDR3 nucleotide sequence: TGCAGCGTTGCCCGGAGGGGGCTGGATCTGAATGAGCAGTTCTTC. It encodes CSVARRGLDLNEQFF.

About this clone: The same CDR3 also results from other DNA sequences found in this sample. The chain joins TRBV14 to TRBJ1-2, with D maybe TRBD1 (5 bases). The germline gives CDR1 SGHDN, CDR2 FVKESK. This CDR3 is built from 13 residues. V was pared by 1 base and J by 8 bases, with 11 bases between. CDR3 region: CASSQAAGWGYTF. CDR3 bases: TGTGCCAGCAGCCAAGCCGCAGGGTGGGGCTACACCTTC.

The J gene is TRBJ2-3, the V gene TRBV5-1, with a possible D match to TRBD1 (6 bases). CDR1 is SGHRS and CDR2 is YFSETQ in the germline V gene. Trimming cost V 5 bases and J 6 bases, with 19 bases left between them. The CDR3 length is 15 residues. The CDR3 DNA is TGCGCCAGCAGTCCCTGGGGGCTCACATCGGATACGCAGTATTTT. It is translated as CASSPWGLTSDTQYF.

The rearrangement joins TRBV10-3 to TRBJ2-7; 10 bases line up with TRBD2. The junction had 6 bases not matched to a gene; V was cut back by 2 bases and J by 2 bases. This CDR3 is 16 amino acids long. Germline V lookup: CDR1 ENHRY, CDR2 SYGVKD. DNA of the CDR3: TGTGCCATCAGTGAGGGCCCTAGCGGGAGTGCCTACGAGCAGTACTTC. Translating it yields CAISEGPSGSAYEQYF.

The CDR3 is CASRPGLASWGIHNEQFF. CDR3 DNA sequence: TGTGCCAGCCGGCCGGGACTAGCGTCTTGGGGGATCCACAATGAGCAGTTCTTC. This rearrangement joins TRBV9 to TRBJ2-1; 10 bases map to TRBD2. This CDR3 comprises 18 residues. Trimming cost V 7 bases and J 5 bases; bases outside gene matches: 18. Per germline, CDR1 SGDLS and CDR2 YYNGEE.

This clone was seen a single time. The chain links TRBV2 to TRBJ1-5, with TRBD1 identical over 11 bases. Germline V gene lookup returns CDR1 SNHLY and CDR2 FYNNEI. The CDR3 is 19 amino acids. V dropped 4 bases and J dropped 0; count of bases not matched to a gene: 11. CDR3 loop: CASSGLGTGGEDSNQPQHF. The CDR3 coding sequence is TGTGCCAGCAGTGGACTCGGGACAGGGGGGGAAGATAGCAATCAGCCCCAGCATTTT.